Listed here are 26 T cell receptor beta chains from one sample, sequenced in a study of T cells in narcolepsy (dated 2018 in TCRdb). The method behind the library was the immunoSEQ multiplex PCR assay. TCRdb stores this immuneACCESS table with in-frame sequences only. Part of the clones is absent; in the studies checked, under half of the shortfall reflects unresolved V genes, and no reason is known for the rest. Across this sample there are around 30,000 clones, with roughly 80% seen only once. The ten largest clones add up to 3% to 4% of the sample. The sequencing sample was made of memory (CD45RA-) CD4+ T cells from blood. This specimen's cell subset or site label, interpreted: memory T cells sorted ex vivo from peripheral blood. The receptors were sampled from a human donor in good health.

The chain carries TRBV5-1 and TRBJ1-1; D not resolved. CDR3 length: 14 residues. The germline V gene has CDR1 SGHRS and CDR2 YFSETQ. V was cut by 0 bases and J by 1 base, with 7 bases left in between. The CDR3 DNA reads TGCGCCAGCAGCTTGGCCCCCCAGAACACTGAAGCTTTCTTT. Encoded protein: CASSLAPQNTEAFF.

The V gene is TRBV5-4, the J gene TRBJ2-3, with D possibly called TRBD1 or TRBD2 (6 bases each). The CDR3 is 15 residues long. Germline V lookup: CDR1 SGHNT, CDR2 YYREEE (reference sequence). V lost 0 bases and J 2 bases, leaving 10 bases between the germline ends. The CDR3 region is CASSLGGANTDTQYF. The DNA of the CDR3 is TGTGCCAGCAGCTTGGGGGGGGCAAACACAGATACGCAGTATTTT.

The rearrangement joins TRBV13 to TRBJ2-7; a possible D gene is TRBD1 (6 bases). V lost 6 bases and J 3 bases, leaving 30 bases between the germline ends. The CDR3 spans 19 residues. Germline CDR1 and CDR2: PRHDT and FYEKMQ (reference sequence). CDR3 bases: TGTGCCAGCAGGGATATACCGGGACACGCACCGCCTGGACACTACGAGCAGTACTTC. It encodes CASRDIPGHAPPGHYEQYF.

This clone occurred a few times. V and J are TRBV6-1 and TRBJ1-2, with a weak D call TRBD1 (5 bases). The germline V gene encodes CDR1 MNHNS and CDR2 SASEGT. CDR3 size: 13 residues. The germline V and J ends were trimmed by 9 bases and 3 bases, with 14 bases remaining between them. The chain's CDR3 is CASTRGRDYGYTF. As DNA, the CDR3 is TGTGCCAGTACACGGGGGAGGGACTATGGCTACACCTTC.

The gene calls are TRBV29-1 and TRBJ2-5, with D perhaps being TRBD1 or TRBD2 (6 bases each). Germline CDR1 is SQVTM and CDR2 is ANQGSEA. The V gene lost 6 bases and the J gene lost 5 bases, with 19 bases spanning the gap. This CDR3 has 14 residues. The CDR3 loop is CSVDRTVGGETQYF. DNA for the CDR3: TGCAGCGTGGATAGGACAGTTGGGGGGGAGACCCAGTACTTC.

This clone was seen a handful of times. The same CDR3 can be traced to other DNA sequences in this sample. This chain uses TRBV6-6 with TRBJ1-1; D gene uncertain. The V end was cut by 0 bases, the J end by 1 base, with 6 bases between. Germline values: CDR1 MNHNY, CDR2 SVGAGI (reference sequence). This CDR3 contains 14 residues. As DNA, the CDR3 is TGTGCCAGCAGTTACTCTTCCAGGAACACTGAAGCTTTCTTT. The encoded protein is CASSYSSRNTEAFF.

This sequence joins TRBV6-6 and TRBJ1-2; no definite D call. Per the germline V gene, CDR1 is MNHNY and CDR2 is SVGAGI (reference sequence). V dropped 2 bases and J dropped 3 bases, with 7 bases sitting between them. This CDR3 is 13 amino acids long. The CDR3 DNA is TGTGCCAGCAGTTACGGGTCGGACTATGGCTACACCTTC. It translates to CASSYGSDYGYTF.

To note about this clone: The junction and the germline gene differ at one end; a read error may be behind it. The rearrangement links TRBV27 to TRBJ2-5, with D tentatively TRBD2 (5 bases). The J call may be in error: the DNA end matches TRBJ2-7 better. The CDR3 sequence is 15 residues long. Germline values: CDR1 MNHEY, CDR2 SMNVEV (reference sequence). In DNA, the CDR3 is TGTGTCAGCAGCCGCCCCGGGGTAGCGATATACGAGCAGTACTTC. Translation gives CVSSRPGVAIYEQYF.

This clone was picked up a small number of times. The CDR3 loop is CASTSVYEQFF. CDR3 nucleotide sequence: TGTGCCAGCACCTCTGTGTATGAGCAGTTCTTC. The chain carries TRBV11-2 and TRBJ2-1; D is uncertain. Per the germline V gene, CDR1 is SGHAT and CDR2 is FQNNGV. Trimming pared 7 bases from V and 8 bases from J, leaving 9 bases between. The CDR3 loop spans 11 amino acids.

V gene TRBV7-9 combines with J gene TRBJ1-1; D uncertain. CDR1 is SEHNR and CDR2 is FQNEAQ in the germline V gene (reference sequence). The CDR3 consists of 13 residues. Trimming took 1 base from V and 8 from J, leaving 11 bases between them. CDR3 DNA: TGTGCCAGCAGCTTAGGCGGCACACGGGAAGCTTTCTTT. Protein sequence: CASSLGGTREAFF.

The CDR3 reads CASTTWTGGQPQHF. DNA for the CDR3: TGTGCCAGTACAACCTGGACAGGGGGCCAGCCCCAGCATTTT. The chain has TRBV19 and TRBJ1-5; 11 bases align to TRBD1. V lost 7 bases and J lost 7; bases outside the gene matches: 6. Germline CDR1 LNHDA, CDR2 SQIVND (reference sequence). The CDR3 consists of 14 residues.

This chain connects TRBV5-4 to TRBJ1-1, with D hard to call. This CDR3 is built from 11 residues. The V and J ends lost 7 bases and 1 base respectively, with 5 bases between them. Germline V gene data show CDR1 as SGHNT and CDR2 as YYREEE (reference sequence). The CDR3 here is CASVKNTEAFF. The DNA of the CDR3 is TGTGCCAGCGTAAAGAACACTGAAGCTTTCTTT.

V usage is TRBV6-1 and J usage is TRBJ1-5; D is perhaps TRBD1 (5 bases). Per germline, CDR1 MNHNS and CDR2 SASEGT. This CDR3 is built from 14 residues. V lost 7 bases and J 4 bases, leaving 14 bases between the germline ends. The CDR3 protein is CASTRQLANQPQHF. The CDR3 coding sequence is TGTGCCAGCACCAGACAGCTAGCTAATCAGCCCCAGCATTTT.

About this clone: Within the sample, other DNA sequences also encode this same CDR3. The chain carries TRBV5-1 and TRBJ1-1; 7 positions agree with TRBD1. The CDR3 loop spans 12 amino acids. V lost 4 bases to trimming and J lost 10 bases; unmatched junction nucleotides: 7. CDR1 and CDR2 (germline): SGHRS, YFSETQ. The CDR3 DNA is TGCGCCAGCAGCCTCACAGGGGACGGAGCTTTCTTT. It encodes CASSLTGDGAFF.

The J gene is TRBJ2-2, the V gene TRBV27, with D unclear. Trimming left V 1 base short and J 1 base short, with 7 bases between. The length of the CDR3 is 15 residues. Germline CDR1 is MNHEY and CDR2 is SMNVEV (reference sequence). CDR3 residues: CASSLFHRNTGELFF. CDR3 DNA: TGTGCCAGCAGTTTATTCCATAGGAACACCGGGGAGCTGTTTTTT.

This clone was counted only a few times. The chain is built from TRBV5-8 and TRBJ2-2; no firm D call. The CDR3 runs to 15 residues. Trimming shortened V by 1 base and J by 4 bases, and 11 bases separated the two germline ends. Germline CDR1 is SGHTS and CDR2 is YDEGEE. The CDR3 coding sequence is TGTGCCAGCAGCTTGATGAAGGGTGGCACCGGGGAGCTGTTTTTT. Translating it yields CASSLMKGGTGELFF.

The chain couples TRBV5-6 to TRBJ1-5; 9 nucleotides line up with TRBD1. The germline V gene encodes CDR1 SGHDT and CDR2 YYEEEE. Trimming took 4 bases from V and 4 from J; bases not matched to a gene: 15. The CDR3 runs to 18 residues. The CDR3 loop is CASSLTLGQGLGNQPQHF. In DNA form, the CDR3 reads TGTGCCAGCAGCCTGACTCTCGGACAGGGGTTGGGGAATCAGCCCCAGCATTTT.

In nucleotides, the CDR3 is TGTGCCAGCAGCCTATCTTATGACGAGCAGTACTTC. This translates into CASSLSYDEQYF. This chain uses TRBV6-5 with TRBJ2-7; D ambiguous. CDR1 MNHEY and CDR2 SVGAGI come from the germline V gene. Between the trimmed V and J ends, which lost 6 bases and 5 bases, there was a span of 11 bases. This CDR3 comprises 12 residues.

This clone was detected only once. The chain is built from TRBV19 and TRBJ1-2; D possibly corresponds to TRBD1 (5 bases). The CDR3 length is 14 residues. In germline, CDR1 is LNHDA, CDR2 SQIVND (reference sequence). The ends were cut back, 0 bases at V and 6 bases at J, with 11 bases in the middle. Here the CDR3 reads CASSIDRGGNGYTF. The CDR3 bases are TGTGCCAGTAGTATAGATCGGGGCGGGAATGGCTACACCTTC.

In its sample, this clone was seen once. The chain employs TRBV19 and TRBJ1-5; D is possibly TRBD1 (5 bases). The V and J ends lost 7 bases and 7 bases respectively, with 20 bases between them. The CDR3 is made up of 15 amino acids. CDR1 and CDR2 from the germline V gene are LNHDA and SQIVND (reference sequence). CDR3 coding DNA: TGTGCCAGTAAACTGGCGTACGGGGGTGACCAGCCCCAGCATTTT. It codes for CASKLAYGGDQPQHF.

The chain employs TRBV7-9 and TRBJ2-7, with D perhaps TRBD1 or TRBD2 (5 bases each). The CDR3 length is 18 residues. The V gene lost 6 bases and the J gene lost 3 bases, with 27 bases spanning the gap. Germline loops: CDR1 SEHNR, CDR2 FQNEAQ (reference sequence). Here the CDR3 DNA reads TGTGCCAGCAGTCCACGTATGGGACGGGTTATACCGGTCTACGAGCAGTACTTC. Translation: CASSPRMGRVIPVYEQYF.

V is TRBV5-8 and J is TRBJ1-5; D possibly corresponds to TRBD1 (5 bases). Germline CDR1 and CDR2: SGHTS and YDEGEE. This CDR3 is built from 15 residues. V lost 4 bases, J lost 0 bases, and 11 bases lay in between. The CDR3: CASSGGRVSNQPQHF. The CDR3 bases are TGTGCCAGCAGCGGGGGACGGGTTAGCAATCAGCCCCAGCATTTT. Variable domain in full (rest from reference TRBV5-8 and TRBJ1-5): EAGVTQSPTHLIKTRGQQATLRCSPISGHTSVYWYQQALGLGLQFLLWYDEGEERNRGNFPPRFSGRQFPNYSSELNVNALELEDSALYLCASSGGRVSNQPQHFGDGTRLSIL.

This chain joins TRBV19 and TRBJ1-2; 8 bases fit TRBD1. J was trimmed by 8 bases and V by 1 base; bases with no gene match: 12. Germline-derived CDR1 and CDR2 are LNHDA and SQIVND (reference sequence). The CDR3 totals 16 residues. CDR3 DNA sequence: TGTGCCAGTAGTATAGGTCGCCCAGGGGGCCTGGGCGGCTACACCTTC. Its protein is CASSIGRPGGLGGYTF.

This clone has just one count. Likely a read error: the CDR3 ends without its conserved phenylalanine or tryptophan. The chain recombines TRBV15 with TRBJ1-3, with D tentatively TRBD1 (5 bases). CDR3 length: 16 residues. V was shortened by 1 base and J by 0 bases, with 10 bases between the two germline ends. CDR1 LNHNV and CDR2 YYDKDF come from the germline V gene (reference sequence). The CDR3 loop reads CATSRVGGISGNTIYL. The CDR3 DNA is TGTGCCACCAGCAGAGTCGGGGGAATCTCTGGAAACACCATATATCTT.

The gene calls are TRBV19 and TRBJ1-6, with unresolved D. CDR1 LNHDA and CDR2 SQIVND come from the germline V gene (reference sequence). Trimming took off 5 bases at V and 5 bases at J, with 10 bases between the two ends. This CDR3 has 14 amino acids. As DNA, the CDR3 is TGTGCCAGTAGTTCGGACGGTAATAATTCACCCCTCCACTTT. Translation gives CASSSDGNNSPLHF.

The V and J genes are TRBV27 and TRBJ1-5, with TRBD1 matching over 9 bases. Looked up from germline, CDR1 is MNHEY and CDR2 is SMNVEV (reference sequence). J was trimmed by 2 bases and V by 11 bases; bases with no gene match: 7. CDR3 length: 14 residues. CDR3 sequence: CASQRTGGNQPQHF. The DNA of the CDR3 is TGTGCCTCCCAAAGGACAGGGGGCAATCAGCCCCAGCATTTT.